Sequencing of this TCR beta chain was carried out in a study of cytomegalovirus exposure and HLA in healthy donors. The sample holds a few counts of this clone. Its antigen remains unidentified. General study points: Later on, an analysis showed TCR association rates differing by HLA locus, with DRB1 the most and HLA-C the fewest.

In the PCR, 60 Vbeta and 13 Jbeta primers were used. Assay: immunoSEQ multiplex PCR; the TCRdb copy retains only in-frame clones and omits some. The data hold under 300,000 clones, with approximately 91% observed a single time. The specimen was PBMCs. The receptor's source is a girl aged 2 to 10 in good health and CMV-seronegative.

In DNA form, the CDR3 reads TGCGCCAGCAGTGAGTCCGGGAATATCGGCTACACCTTC. Translation: CASSESGNIGYTF. The V call is TRBV10-1, the J call TRBJ1-2; D unclear. The germline gives CDR1 WNHNN, CDR2 SYGVQD (reference sequence). Trimming left V 0 bases short and J 8 bases short, with 10 bases between. The CDR3 covers 13 residues.